One and the same sample provided the 17 T cell receptor beta chains below, sequenced in a study of shared clonotypes between healthy human individuals. Clones were read by immunoSEQ multiplex PCR, and TCRdb kept only the in-frame ones, dropping some. The sample has approximately 2,000,000 clones; around 93% are singletons. Specimen: naive CD4+ T cells from PBMCs. The subset is: CD45RA+ positively selected. The origin of the receptors is a man aged 18 to 30 in good health. Some clones in this sample may be carry-over from other donors' samples.

The CDR3 loop reads CASSEALGKNSYEQYF. CDR3 coding DNA: TGTGCCAGCAGTGAAGCGTTAGGGAAAAACTCCTACGAGCAGTACTTC. This chain connects TRBV6-1 to TRBJ2-7, with D uncertain. CDR1 is MNHNS and CDR2 is SASEGT in the germline V gene. This CDR3 is built from 16 residues. Trimming cost V 0 bases and J 0 bases, with 12 bases left between them.

The V and J genes are TRBV27 and TRBJ2-2, with D possibly being TRBD1 (5 bases). CDR1 and CDR2 from the germline V gene are MNHEY and SMNVEV (reference sequence). V dropped 8 bases and J dropped 3 bases, with 13 bases sitting between them. The CDR3 loop spans 14 amino acids. The DNA of the CDR3 is TGTGCCAGCGGCGCCAGGGTGGACACCGGGGAGCTGTTTTTT. Its protein product is CASGARVDTGELFF.

This chain links TRBV27 with TRBJ2-1, with D possibly being TRBD2 (6 bases). This CDR3 has 16 residues. Germline values: CDR1 MNHEY, CDR2 SMNVEV (reference sequence). Deletions cut 6 bases from V and 6 bases from J, with 21 bases between. CDR3 DNA: TGTGCCAGCAGCCCCGGAGGGCAGGGAAGGCGCAATGAGCAGTTCTTC. This codes for CASSPGGQGRRNEQFF.

About this clone: Different DNA sequences within this sample yield the same CDR3. The chain has TRBV5-1 and TRBJ2-7; D tentatively fits TRBD1 or TRBD2 (5 bases each). V gave up 4 bases and J gave up 0 bases, with 14 bases separating them. Per the germline V gene, CDR1 is SGHRS and CDR2 is YFSETQ. The CDR3 sequence is 15 residues long. This CDR3 is CASSPGGGNSYEQYF. CDR3 coding DNA: TGCGCCAGCAGCCCAGGTGGGGGAAACTCCTACGAGCAGTACTTC.

This chain uses TRBV29-1 with TRBJ1-1; TRBD1 is a possible D gene (5 bases). The CDR3 sequence is 16 residues long. Germline CDR1 and CDR2: SQVTM and ANQGSEA. Trimming shortened V by 0 bases and J by 0 bases, and 14 bases separated the two germline ends. The CDR3 nucleotides are TGCAGCGTTGAAGAGAGAATGGACACACTGAACACTGAAGCTTTCTTT. This translates into CSVEERMDTLNTEAFF.

As regards this clone: Within the sample, other DNA sequences also encode this same CDR3. This rearrangement joins TRBV5-1 to TRBJ2-1, with 8 bases aligning to TRBD2. This CDR3 contains 15 residues. Germline V gene data show CDR1 as SGHRS and CDR2 as YFSETQ. Losses at the gene ends were 5 bases for V and 3 bases for J; bases not matched to a gene: 7. The CDR3 sequence: CASSLSGGSYNEQFF. Here the CDR3 DNA reads TGCGCCAGCAGTTTGAGCGGGGGAAGCTACAATGAGCAGTTCTTC.

Worth noting for this clone: A single base separates this from a much larger clone, so it may be a read error. Other nucleotide sequences in the sample specify the same CDR3. The V gene is TRBV28, the J gene TRBJ2-1; D is ambiguous. Germline CDR1 reads MDHEN; CDR2 reads SYDVKM. This CDR3 has 12 residues. CDR3 sequence (DNA): TGTGCCAGTAGTTTATCCTACAATGAGCAGTTCTTC. It is translated as CASSLSYNEQFF.

The gene calls are TRBV6-6 and TRBJ2-3; 14 nucleotides align to TRBD2. The CDR3 extends over 16 amino acids. The germline V gene encodes CDR1 MNHNY and CDR2 SVGAGI (reference sequence). The trim removed 2 bases at V and 7 bases at J, leaving 5 bases unmatched. The DNA of the CDR3 is TGTGCCAGCAGTTACCCGACTAGCGGGAGGGGGAATACGCAGTATTTT. This translates into CASSYPTSGRGNTQYF.

The chain is built from TRBV18 and TRBJ2-3, with a weak D call TRBD2 (6 bases). V gave up 0 bases and J gave up 5 bases, with 9 bases separating them. Germline V CDR1 and CDR2: KGHSH, LQKENI. This CDR3 comprises 14 residues. The CDR3 nucleotides read TGTGCCAGCTCACCACCGATGACTAGAGATACGCAGTATTTT. Translating it yields CASSPPMTRDTQYF.

The chain combines TRBV6-1 with TRBJ2-7; TRBD1 matches at 9 bases. Germline V gives CDR1 MNHNS, CDR2 SASEGT. V lost 3 bases to trimming and J lost 5 bases; unmatched junction nucleotides: 8. The CDR3 is 15 amino acids. In DNA form, the CDR3 reads TGTGCCAGCAGTGACATGGGGACAGGGTACCACGAGCAGTACTTC. Translating it yields CASSDMGTGYHEQYF.

J is TRBJ2-5 and V is TRBV7-2, with unresolved D. The V and J ends lost 4 bases and 7 bases respectively, with 13 bases between them. The V gene's germline CDR1 is SGHTA and CDR2 FQGNSA. This CDR3 comprises 13 residues. In DNA form, the CDR3 reads TGTGCCAGCAGCTCCGGTCCCCAGCGGACCCAGTACTTC. Translation gives CASSSGPQRTQYF.

The CDR3 loop reads CASSPNRVGKNIQYF. In nucleotides, the CDR3 is TGCGCCAGCAGCCCGAACAGGGTCGGCAAAAACATTCAGTACTTC. This chain uses TRBV5-1 with TRBJ2-4; perhaps TRBD1 as D (6 bases). The V end lost 4 bases, the J end lost 3 bases, and 14 bases lay between the germline ends. The CDR3 is 15 amino acids. Germline CDR1 reads SGHRS; CDR2 reads YFSETQ.

This clone was counted only a few times. A junction boundary mismatches the germline segment, possibly from a read error. The DNA for the CDR3 is TGTGCCAGCAGTTTCACCCCGCTTTGGAACGCTGAAGCTTTCTTT. Its protein is CASSFTPLWNAEAFF. The rearrangement joins TRBV28 to TRBJ1-1; D ambiguous. The germline V gene encodes CDR1 MDHEN and CDR2 SYDVKM. The CDR3 consists of 15 residues.

The rearrangement joins TRBV7-9 to TRBJ2-7; D is perhaps TRBD2 (6 bases). V was trimmed by 6 bases and J by 6 bases, leaving 18 bases between them. CDR1 is SEHNR and CDR2 is FQNEAQ in the germline V gene (reference sequence). This CDR3 has 14 residues. CDR3 sequence (DNA): TGTGCCAGCAGTTCTTCTGGGGGGACGGGCGAGCAGTACTTC. Amino acids: CASSSSGGTGEQYF.

V is TRBV5-4 and J is TRBJ2-2, with D perhaps given as TRBD1 or TRBD2 (5 bases each). This CDR3 is 16 amino acids long. Germline-derived CDR1 and CDR2 are SGHNT and YYREEE (reference sequence). Trimming pared 4 bases from V and 1 base from J, leaving 14 bases between. The CDR3 DNA reads TGTGCCAGCAGCCGCAGGGCGGGTATGAACACCGGGGAGCTGTTTTTT. Its translation: CASSRRAGMNTGELFF.

The chain joins TRBV6-1 to TRBJ1-4; D is unclear. The germline V and J ends were trimmed by 8 bases and 4 bases, with 17 bases remaining between them. The germline gives CDR1 MNHNS, CDR2 SASEGT. The CDR3 loop spans 15 amino acids. This chain's CDR3 is CASGPDRSGNEKLFF. For the CDR3, the DNA is TGTGCCAGCGGACCTGACCGCTCGGGTAATGAAAAACTGTTTTTT.

On this clone itself: At one boundary the junction diverges from the germline segment, which might be a read error. This chain joins TRBV18 and TRBJ2-1; D might be TRBD2 (6 bases). This CDR3 is 15 amino acids long. The germline CDR1 and CDR2 sequences are KGHSH and LQKENI. The CDR3 region is CASSLARDSGTRGVF. DNA for the CDR3: TGTGCCAGCTCACTAGCGAGGGACTCCGGGACCCGGGGTGTCTTC.